These 17 T cell receptor beta chains came from one sample sequenced in a study of T cells in Graves' hyperthyroidism and ophthalmopathy. The source material, RNA transcripts, was used to amplify TCR beta CDR3 regions. HTBI primers were the set used in a first-round RT-PCR of the TCR CDR3. Each CDR3 protein gets one entry after TCRdb re-called the multiplex PCR reads with MiXCR. The profile shows 300,000 to 400,000 distinct CDR3 sequences, approximately 15% of them singletons. Sequenced: blood. The source of these receptors is a woman aged 55-70 years with Graves' hyperthyroidism.

This clonotype was observed a few times. The V call is TRBV28, the J call TRBJ2-3, with TRBD2 matching 12 bases. The CDR3 length is 21 residues. The trim removed 6 bases at V and 0 bases at J, leaving 19 bases unmatched. In germline, CDR1 is MDHEN, CDR2 SYDVKM. CDR3 residues: CASSPFPGLAGPTLSTDTQYF. CDR3 DNA: TGTGCCAGCAGCCCCTTCCCGGGACTAGCGGGCCCCACGCTTAGCACAGATACGCAGTATTTT.

Many counts were recorded for this clonotype. The chain recombines TRBV12-3 or TRBV12-4 with TRBJ2-1; D might be TRBD1 or TRBD2, each matching 5 bases. V was pared by 3 bases and J by 6 bases, with 15 bases between. This CDR3 spans 15 amino acids. As DNA, the CDR3 is TGTGCCAGCAGTTTTTTTCGAGGGGCTGGCAATGAGCAGTTCTTC. This encodes CASSFFRGAGNEQFF.

There are many counts of this clonotype. CDR3 amino acids: CASTIGWGTQETQYF. In nucleotides, the CDR3 is TGTGCCAGCACCATTGGTTGGGGTACCCAAGAGACCCAGTACTTC. The rearrangement joins TRBV12-3 or TRBV12-4 to TRBJ2-5, with D uncertain. V lost 7 bases to trimming and J lost 1 base, with 16 bases between them. The CDR3 runs 15 residues.

In its sample, this clonotype was seen many times. The chain has TRBV15 and TRBJ1-1; 7 bases match TRBD1. J lost 1 base, V lost 1 base, and 6 bases had no gene match. The CDR3 has 16 residues. CDR1 is LNHNV, CDR2 YYDKDF, per germline (reference sequence). CDR3: CATSRGRTGQNTEAFF. CDR3 bases: TGTGCCACCAGCAGAGGACGGACAGGCCAGAACACTGAAGCTTTCTTT.

The sample holds many counts of this clonotype. The chain couples TRBV2 to TRBJ2-2, with TRBD2 matching 7 bases. The CDR3 spans 16 residues. V lost 3 bases to trimming and J lost 0 bases; unmatched junction nucleotides: 4. In germline, CDR1 is SNHLY, CDR2 FYNNEI. CDR3: CASSERAGANTGELFF. DNA for the CDR3: TGTGCCAGCAGTGAGAGGGCGGGGGCGAACACCGGGGAGCTGTTTTTT.

This clonotype was seen at least ten times. The gene calls are TRBV20-1 and TRBJ2-7; tentative D call: TRBD1 (6 bases). V shed 6 bases and J shed 3 bases, with 9 bases lying between them. This CDR3 has 11 residues. CDR1 is DFQATT and CDR2 is SNEGSKA in the germline V gene (reference sequence). The CDR3 sequence is CSAMTGYEQYF. The CDR3 DNA reads TGCAGTGCAATGACAGGCTACGAGCAGTACTTC.

In its sample, this clonotype was seen a few times. The chain combines TRBV4-1 with TRBJ2-1; 11 bases line up with TRBD2. This CDR3 has 17 residues. J was trimmed by 7 bases and V by 3 bases; bases with no gene match: 11. Germline CDR1 MGHRA, CDR2 YSYEKL. The CDR3 spells CASSHRTSGGSGNEQFF. CDR3 DNA: TGCGCCAGCAGCCACAGAACTAGCGGGGGCTCCGGAAATGAGCAGTTCTTC.

This clonotype was seen at least ten times. This chain connects TRBV6-1 to TRBJ1-3, with 8 positions matching TRBD1. The germline CDR1 and CDR2 sequences are MNHNS and SASEGT. Trimming at V came to 10 bases and at J to 0 bases, leaving 5 bases not matched to a gene. This CDR3 has 14 residues. The CDR3 nucleotides read TGTGCCACCGAGGACAGGGACTCTGGAAACACCATATATTTT. Translation: CATEDRDSGNTIYF.

The gene calls are TRBV4-1 and TRBJ1-2; D is ambiguous. Trimming took off 2 bases at V and 0 bases at J, with 10 bases between the two ends. The germline gives CDR1 MGHRA, CDR2 YSYEKL. The CDR3 sequence is 15 residues long. The CDR3 DNA follows: TGCGCCAGCAGCCAACCAGCAGGCACTAACTATGGCTACACCTTC. Translation gives CASSQPAGTNYGYTF.

This clonotype was seen ten or more times. V usage is TRBV11-2 and J usage is TRBJ2-2; 11 bases agree with TRBD2. Germline V gene data show CDR1 as SGHAT and CDR2 as FQNNGV. This CDR3 has 18 amino acids. The ends lost 5 bases at V and 4 bases at J; junction bases unmatched: 12. The CDR3, as DNA: TGTGCCAGCAGCAAGCCACTAGCGGGAGCTCTTGGCACCGGGGAGCTGTTTTTT. This codes for CASSKPLAGALGTGELFF.

This clonotype was picked up many times. The chain links TRBV2 to TRBJ2-3; 13 positions match TRBD2. The J segment lost 4 bases and the V segment lost 0 bases, leaving 10 bases of the junction unmatched. The CDR3 runs to 19 residues. Germline V gives CDR1 SNHLY, CDR2 FYNNEI. In DNA, the CDR3 is TGTGCCAGCAGTGAAGCGTTCCGACTAGCGGGAGGCACCGCAGATACGCAGTATTTT. The encoded protein is CASSEAFRLAGGTADTQYF.

The V gene is TRBV11-2, the J gene TRBJ2-5, with 10 bases fitting TRBD1. CDR1 is SGHAT, CDR2 FQNNGV, per germline. The CDR3 has 16 residues. The J segment lost 5 bases and the V segment lost 1 base, leaving 7 bases of the junction unmatched. The chain's CDR3 is CASSLAGTGVMETQYF. The CDR3 nucleotides are TGTGCCAGCAGCTTAGCGGGGACAGGGGTAATGGAGACCCAGTACTTC.

The chain's CDR3 is CASTQGASEAFF. The CDR3 DNA is TGTGCCAGTACACAGGGGGCTTCTGAAGCTTTCTTT. The rearrangement joins TRBV19 to TRBJ1-1, with 9 nucleotides matching TRBD1. The junction had 3 bases not matched to a gene; V was cut back by 7 bases and J by 6 bases. The CDR3 spans 12 residues. Germline CDR1 LNHDA, CDR2 SQIVND (reference sequence).

This clonotype was observed many times. This chain links TRBV18 with TRBJ1-1; D gene ambiguous. V lost 0 bases and J 2 bases, leaving 13 bases between the germline ends. This CDR3 contains 16 residues. Germline values: CDR1 KGHSH, CDR2 LQKENI. The CDR3 DNA is TGTGCCAGCTCACCACCCTCCGTAGAAGGAAACACTGAAGCTTTCTTT. Residues: CASSPPSVEGNTEAFF.

Regarding this clonotype: Possible read error: a much larger clone is one base away. The rearrangement links TRBV12-3 or TRBV12-4 to TRBJ2-7, with 8 bases fitting TRBD2. The J call may not be correct, given that the DNA end is closer to TRBJ2-1. The CDR3 contains 15 residues. CDR3 sequence (DNA): TGTGCCAGCAGTCCCTCTCGCGGGAGGCTCTACGAGCAGTTCTTC. The encoded protein is CASSPSRGRLYEQFF.

This chain joins TRBV9 and TRBJ2-3; a possible D gene is TRBD2 (6 bases). Germline-derived CDR1 and CDR2 are SGDLS and YYNGEE. V lost 4 bases to trimming and J lost 2 bases, with 17 bases between them. The CDR3 extends over 16 amino acids. The CDR3 sequence is CASSFSGGALTDTQYF. The DNA for the CDR3 is TGTGCCAGCAGCTTTAGCGGAGGGGCTCTCACAGATACGCAGTATTTT.

This clonotype was found a few times. The CDR3 protein is CASSVSATEQETQYF. CDR3 in DNA: TGTGCCAGCAGCGTTTCCGCAACGGAGCAAGAGACCCAGTACTTC. This chain joins TRBV5-4 and TRBJ2-5; D gene uncertain. CDR1 and CDR2 (germline): SGHNT, YYREEE (reference sequence). The V end was cut by 4 bases, the J end by 2 bases, with 15 bases between. This CDR3 is built from 15 residues.